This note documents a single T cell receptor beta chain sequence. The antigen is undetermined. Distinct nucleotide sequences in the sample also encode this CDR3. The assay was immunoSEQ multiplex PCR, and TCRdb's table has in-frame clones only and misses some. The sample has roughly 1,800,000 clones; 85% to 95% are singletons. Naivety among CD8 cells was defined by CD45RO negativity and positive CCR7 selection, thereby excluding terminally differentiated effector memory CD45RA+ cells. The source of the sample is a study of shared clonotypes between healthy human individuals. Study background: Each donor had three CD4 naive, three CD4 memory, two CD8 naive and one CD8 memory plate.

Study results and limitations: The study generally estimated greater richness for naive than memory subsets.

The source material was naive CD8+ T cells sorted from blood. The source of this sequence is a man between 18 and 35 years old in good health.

The CDR3 nucleotides read TGTGCCAGCAGCTCTGGGGGGAATGAAAAACTGTTTTTT. Translation: CASSSGGNEKLFF. V usage is TRBV11-2 and J usage is TRBJ1-4, with a tentative D call TRBD1 (5 bases). Looked up from germline, CDR1 is SGHAT and CDR2 is FQNNGV. The CDR3 has 13 residues. V lost 4 bases and J lost 5, with 8 bases in between.